These 31 T cell receptor beta chains came from one sample sequenced in a study of shared clonotypes between healthy human individuals. It was CD45RO-negative cells, positively selected for CCR7, that made up naive CD8 cells, with terminally differentiated effector memory CD45RA+ cells excluded. The data were produced by immunoSEQ multiplex PCR, yet TCRdb's version contains in-frame clones alone and is incomplete. The sample lists just over 2,000,000 clones, 85% to 95% occurring once. Sequenced material: naive CD8+ T cells sorted from blood. The receptors come from a man aged 18 to 29 in good health.

Comment on this clone: Other DNA sequences in the same sample also yield this CDR3. V and J are TRBV6-5 and TRBJ2-3; no firm D call. Trimming removed 2 bases at V and 2 bases at J, with 8 bases between. The CDR3 contains 14 residues. Germline lookup yields CDR1 MNHEY and CDR2 SVGAGI. DNA for the CDR3: TGTGCCAGCAGTTACGCCGGATTCACAGATACGCAGTATTTT. Protein sequence: CASSYAGFTDTQYF.

The chain combines TRBV28 with TRBJ2-3, with 10 bases identical to TRBD2. CDR1 and CDR2 (germline): MDHEN, SYDVKM. The junction had 6 bases not matched to a gene; V was cut back by 8 bases and J by 4 bases. The CDR3 loop spans 14 amino acids. For the CDR3, the DNA is TGTGCCAGCTGGCAAAGCGGGGGGGCAGATACGCAGTATTTT. This encodes CASWQSGGADTQYF.

This rearrangement joins TRBV28 to TRBJ2-1, with unresolved D. This CDR3 region has 13 residues. V lost 7 bases, J lost 5 bases, and 12 bases lay in between. From germline, CDR1 is MDHEN and CDR2 SYDVKM. The chain's CDR3 is CASTPGSNNEQFF. The CDR3 DNA is TGTGCCAGCACCCCTGGGTCTAACAATGAGCAGTTCTTC.

The chain uses TRBV7-9 and TRBJ1-5, with TRBD1 identical over 10 bases. Germline CDR1 SEHNR, CDR2 FQNEAQ (reference sequence). This CDR3 has 17 residues. J was trimmed by 5 bases and V by 5 bases; bases with no gene match: 12. CDR3: CASSPSGTGAWDQPQHF. The CDR3 DNA follows: TGTGCCAGCAGCCCCAGCGGGACAGGGGCGTGGGATCAGCCCCAGCATTTT.

This clone was counted once. The chain is built from TRBV5-1 and TRBJ2-3; 11 bases align to TRBD2. Germline values: CDR1 SGHRS, CDR2 YFSETQ. CDR3 length: 16 residues. V was pared by 0 bases and J by 0 bases, with 0 bases of the junction left unmatched. The chain's CDR3 is CASSLGLAGSTDTQYF. The CDR3 DNA reads as TGCGCCAGCAGCTTGGGACTAGCGGGAAGCACAGATACGCAGTATTTT.

The chain couples TRBV13 to TRBJ1-6; weak D call: TRBD1 (6 bases). Germline values: CDR1 PRHDT, CDR2 FYEKMQ (reference sequence). The CDR3 is 17 residues long. V lost 6 bases to trimming and J lost 2 bases, with 17 bases between them. The CDR3 bases are TGTGCCAGCAGATCTGACAGGCGGGAAACCTATAATTCACCCCTCCACTTT. The encoded protein is CASRSDRRETYNSPLHF.

This chain joins TRBV15 and TRBJ2-5; D ambiguous. The ends were cut back, 2 bases at V and 5 bases at J, with 12 bases in the middle. The V gene's germline CDR1 is LNHNV and CDR2 YYDKDF (reference sequence). The CDR3 is 14 amino acids. CDR3 amino acids: CATSRSNGWETQYF. The CDR3 coding sequence is TGTGCCACCAGCAGATCAAATGGTTGGGAGACCCAGTACTTC. Together with reference TRBV15 and TRBJ2-5, the CDR3 gives the full variable domain: DAMVIQNPRYQVTQFGKPVTLSCSQTLNHNVMYWYQQKSSQAPKLLFHYYDKDFNNEADTPDNFQSRRPNTSFCFLDIRSPGLGDTAMYLCATSRSNGWETQYFGPGTRLLVL.

The V call is TRBV6-1, the J call TRBJ1-4, with TRBD1 as a possible D gene (6 bases). Germline CDR1 reads MNHNS; CDR2 reads SASEGT. V was shortened by 3 bases and J by 10 bases, with 12 bases between the two germline ends. The CDR3 loop spans 13 amino acids. The DNA of the CDR3 is TGTGCCAGCAGTGATGAGGGGGGAGCAAAACTGTTTTTT. Encoded protein: CASSDEGGAKLFF.

Worth noting for this clone: One end of the junction does not line up with germline, which may come from a read error. The rearrangement uses TRBV7-7 and TRBJ2-1, with 7 bases fitting TRBD2. The V gene's germline CDR1 is SSHAT and CDR2 FNYEAQ (reference sequence). The CDR3 loop spans 15 amino acids. CDR3 in amino acids: CASSPTAGRNNEQFF. The DNA for the CDR3 is TGTGCTAGCAGCCCCACAGCCGGGAGGAACAATGAGCAGTTCTTC.

The V call is TRBV27, the J call TRBJ2-3, with 8 bases fitting TRBD1. With V trimmed by 3 bases and J by 2 bases, 13 bases remained unmatched. The CDR3 sequence is 18 residues long. Germline V gene sequence: CDR1 MNHEY, CDR2 SMNVEV (reference sequence). CDR3 region: CASSFPAPTGADTDTQYF. The CDR3 DNA is TGTGCCAGCAGTTTCCCCGCTCCGACAGGGGCGGACACAGATACGCAGTATTTT.

This clone was seen just once. This chain joins TRBV5-6 and TRBJ1-1; perhaps TRBD1 as D (5 bases). This CDR3 region has 14 residues. Trimming removed 1 base from V and 4 bases from J, with 11 bases in between. Looked up from germline, CDR1 is SGHDT and CDR2 is YYEEEE. CDR3 loop: CASSLSYRSTEAFF. In DNA, the CDR3 is TGTGCCAGCAGCTTGTCGTACAGGAGCACTGAAGCTTTCTTT.

V and J are TRBV7-6 and TRBJ2-7; 8 nucleotides line up with TRBD1. This CDR3 region has 16 residues. V trimming: 1 base; J trimming: 4 bases; junction bases outside the gene matches: 9. Germline V gene data show CDR1 as SGHVS and CDR2 as FNYEAQ. The CDR3 region is CASSLGLAGGGYEQYF. The CDR3 DNA is TGTGCCAGCAGCTTAGGTTTGGCAGGGGGCGGGTACGAGCAGTACTTC. Variable domain in full (rest from reference TRBV7-6 and TRBJ2-7): GAGVSQSPRYKVTKRGQDVALRCDPISGHVSLYWYRQALGQGPEFLTYFNYEAQQDKSGLPNDRFSAERPEGSISTLTIQRTEQRDSAMYRCASSLGLAGGGYEQYFGPGTRLTVT.

The DNA of the CDR3 is TGTGCCAGCAGGTCCGTCCCAGATACGCAGTATTTT. Protein: CASRSVPDTQYF. This chain uses TRBV11-2 with TRBJ2-3, with D uncertain. The CDR3 has 12 residues. Trimming pared 6 bases from V and 4 bases from J, leaving 8 bases between. Germline V lookup: CDR1 SGHAT, CDR2 FQNNGV.

This clone occurred once. The V and J genes are TRBV19 and TRBJ2-1; D is unclear. V lost 5 bases and J lost 0, with 8 bases in between. This CDR3 spans 14 amino acids. Germline-derived CDR1 and CDR2 are LNHDA and SQIVND (reference sequence). The CDR3 spells CASSHDNSYNEQFF. In DNA, the CDR3 is TGTGCCAGTAGTCATGACAACTCCTACAATGAGCAGTTCTTC.

In its sample, this clone was seen a few times. The genes are TRBV7-2 and TRBJ1-2; D is unresolved. CDR3 length: 14 amino acids. CDR1 is SGHTA and CDR2 is FQGNSA in the germline V gene. Deletions cut 4 bases from V and 1 base from J, with 10 bases between. The CDR3 loop reads CASSYQTLNYGYTF. The CDR3, as DNA: TGTGCCAGCAGCTATCAGACACTTAACTATGGCTACACCTTC.

The chain recombines TRBV29-1 with TRBJ2-3; D gene unclear. V was shortened by 4 bases and J by 1 base, with 15 bases between the two germline ends. Germline assignment: CDR1 SQVTM and CDR2 ANQGSEA. The CDR3 has 15 residues. The CDR3 DNA follows: TGCAGCGTTGGGGTACTGGGGTCGGGCACAGATACGCAGTATTTT. This sequence encodes CSVGVLGSGTDTQYF.

The chain employs TRBV25-1 and TRBJ2-2, with D possibly TRBD2 on 5 matching bases. CDR3 length equals 16 residues. Per germline, CDR1 MGHDK and CDR2 SYGVNS. Trimming stripped 1 base from V and 4 bases from J, with 13 bases between. The CDR3 loop is CASSESGIGVTGELFF. In DNA form, the CDR3 reads TGTGCCAGCAGTGAATCGGGGATAGGAGTCACCGGGGAGCTGTTTTTT. Filled out from reference TRBV25-1 and TRBJ2-2, the complete variable domain reads EADIYQTPRYLVIGTGKKITLECSQTMGHDKMYWYQQDPGMELHLIHYSYGVNSTEKGDLSSESTVSRIRTEHFPLTLESARPSHTSQYLCASSESGIGVTGELFFGEGSRLTVL.

The J gene is TRBJ2-2, the V gene TRBV28; 8 nucleotides match TRBD1. This CDR3 spans 16 amino acids. Trimming took 6 bases from V and 5 from J; bases not matched to a gene: 11. Germline V CDR1 and CDR2: MDHEN, SYDVKM. The CDR3 nucleotides read TGTGCCAGCAGCTCGGACAGGGAGACCGTTACCGGGGAGCTGTTTTTT. Protein: CASSSDRETVTGELFF.

In this sample, this clone turned up once. Other DNA sequences within the sample encode an identical CDR3. The chain has TRBV4-3 and TRBJ2-7; 10 bases align to TRBD1. The CDR3 loop spans 14 amino acids. CDR1 and CDR2 from the germline V gene are LGHNA and YSLEER. The J segment lost 3 bases and the V segment lost 4 bases, leaving 3 bases of the junction unmatched. The CDR3 DNA follows: TGCGCCAGCAGCCCAGGACAGGGGGGCTACGAGCAGTACTTC. Amino acids: CASSPGQGGYEQYF.

The CDR3 DNA reads as TGTGCCAGCAGCTTGTGGGAGGCTACCGGGACAGGAAACACCGGGGAGCTGTTTTTT. Translation: CASSLWEATGTGNTGELFF. The V call is TRBV5-6, the J call TRBJ2-2; TRBD1 matches at 8 bases. Per the germline V gene, CDR1 is SGHDT and CDR2 is YYEEEE. The V gene end was trimmed by 1 base and the J gene end by 2 bases; junction bases not matched to a gene: 13. This CDR3 has 19 amino acids.

A word on this clone: Other DNA variants within this sample encode the same CDR3. V is TRBV6-5 and J is TRBJ1-1, with no clear D. The CDR3 has 11 amino acids. Per the germline V gene, CDR1 is MNHEY and CDR2 is SVGAGI. V lost 3 bases, J lost 4 bases, and 3 bases lay in between. CDR3: CASSYATEAFF. CDR3 sequence (DNA): TGTGCCAGCAGTTATGCCACTGAAGCTTTCTTT.

The chain links TRBV28 to TRBJ2-7; maybe TRBD1 (7 bases). Trimming cost V 7 bases and J 6 bases, with 22 bases left between them. The V gene's germline CDR1 is MDHEN and CDR2 SYDVKM. The CDR3 is 15 amino acids. Written as DNA, the CDR3 is TGTGCCAGCACCCCTTTAGGGGGCCTGGGGGGCGAGCAGTACTTC. Translated, it gives CASTPLGGLGGEQYF.

Concerning this clone itself: The sample contains more than one DNA sequence encoding this CDR3. The chain links TRBV27 to TRBJ2-7; tentative D call: TRBD2 (5 bases). Trimming cost V 0 bases and J 2 bases, with 8 bases left between them. CDR1 MNHEY and CDR2 SMNVEV come from the germline V gene (reference sequence). The CDR3 extends over 14 amino acids. The CDR3 is CASSLSGVPYEQYF. CDR3 coding DNA: TGTGCCAGCAGTTTATCGGGAGTTCCCTACGAGCAGTACTTC.

V and J are TRBV9 and TRBJ2-2, with TRBD2 matching 11 bases. The CDR3 extends over 16 amino acids. Germline CDR1 SGDLS, CDR2 YYNGEE. After removal of 3 bases from V and 0 bases from J, the junction contained 1 base not matched to a gene. CDR3 residues: CASSGLAGTNTGELFF. The CDR3 nucleotides read TGTGCCAGCAGCGGACTAGCGGGGACGAACACCGGGGAGCTGTTTTTT.

As regards this clone: The same CDR3 is also encoded by other DNA sequences in this sample. The V gene is TRBV9, the J gene TRBJ1-2; D gene unclear. The CDR3 length is 14 residues. Germline V gene data show CDR1 as SGDLS and CDR2 as YYNGEE. V gave up 0 bases and J gave up 2 bases, with 8 bases separating them. This CDR3 reads CASSVVPGNYGYTF. In DNA form, the CDR3 reads TGTGCCAGCAGCGTAGTTCCGGGGAACTATGGCTACACCTTC.

This rearrangement joins TRBV13 to TRBJ1-1; TRBD1 matches 8 bases. Losses at the gene ends were 4 bases for V and 5 bases for J; bases not matched to a gene: 9. The CDR3 length is 15 residues. Germline V lookup: CDR1 PRHDT, CDR2 FYEKMQ (reference sequence). CDR3 sequence reads: CASSSRTGMDTEAFF. Written as DNA, the CDR3 is TGTGCCAGCAGCTCCCGGACAGGGATGGATACTGAAGCTTTCTTT.

V usage is TRBV30 and J usage is TRBJ1-6; D perhaps matches TRBD1 (6 bases). In germline, CDR1 is GTSNPN, CDR2 SVGIG (reference sequence). The V end lost 1 base, the J end lost 13 bases, and 14 bases lay between the germline ends. This CDR3 is built from 13 residues. The CDR3 DNA is TGTGCCTGGAGTGGAACGGGGGCTTGGCCCCTCCACTTT. As protein: CAWSGTGAWPLHF.

J is TRBJ2-7 and V is TRBV28; 8 bases match TRBD2. Germline V gene sequence: CDR1 MDHEN, CDR2 SYDVKM. Unmatched junction bases numbered 12, after V lost 6 bases and J lost 2 bases. This CDR3 contains 16 residues. CDR3 DNA sequence: TGTGCCAGCAGCTCCCCGCGCGGGGGGCAGACCTACGAGCAGTACTTC. This sequence encodes CASSSPRGGQTYEQYF.

The rearrangement uses TRBV27 and TRBJ1-1; a weak D match, TRBD1 (5 bases). This CDR3 contains 14 residues. Germline CDR1 MNHEY, CDR2 SMNVEV (reference sequence). V lost 2 bases and J lost 5, with 12 bases in between. The CDR3: CASSLIPGLTEAFF. The CDR3 nucleotides are TGTGCCAGCAGTTTAATTCCGGGGCTTACTGAAGCTTTCTTT.

This clone was detected only a few times. DNA for the CDR3: TGTGCCAGCAGCGTACAACCGGGGAGCTACACCTTC. As protein: CASSVQPGSYTF. This chain links TRBV9 with TRBJ1-2; D remains ambiguous. Between the trimmed V and J ends, which lost 1 base and 9 bases, there was a span of 10 bases. The CDR3 runs 12 residues. Germline V lookup: CDR1 SGDLS, CDR2 YYNGEE.

This chain uses TRBV25-1 with TRBJ2-7; the D gene is possibly TRBD2 (5 bases). The germline V gene encodes CDR1 MGHDK and CDR2 SYGVNS. The V gene lost 4 bases and the J gene lost 2 bases, with 12 bases spanning the gap. CDR3 length: 14 residues. CDR3: CASSVTGEAYEQYF. In DNA form, the CDR3 reads TGTGCCAGCAGTGTAACCGGGGAAGCCTACGAGCAGTACTTC.